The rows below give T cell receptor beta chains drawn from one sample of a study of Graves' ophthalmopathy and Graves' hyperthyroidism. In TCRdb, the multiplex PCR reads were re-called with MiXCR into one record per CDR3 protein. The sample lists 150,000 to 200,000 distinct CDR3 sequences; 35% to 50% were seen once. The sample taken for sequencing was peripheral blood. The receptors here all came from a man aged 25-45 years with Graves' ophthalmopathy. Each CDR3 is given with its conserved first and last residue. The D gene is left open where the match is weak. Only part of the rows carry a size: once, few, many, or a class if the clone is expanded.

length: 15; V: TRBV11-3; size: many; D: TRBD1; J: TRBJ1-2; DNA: TGTGCCAGCAGCTACCAGACAGGGGTCGTCTATGGCTACACCTTC; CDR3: CASSYQTGVVYGYTF
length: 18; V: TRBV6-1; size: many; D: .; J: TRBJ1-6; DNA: TGTGCCAGCAGTGAATTGCCTCCCGGGACTGCTTATAATTCACCCCTCCACTTT; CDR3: CASSELPPGTAYNSPLHF
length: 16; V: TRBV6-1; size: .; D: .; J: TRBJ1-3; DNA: TGTGCCAGCAGTCCCAGGACCGAGGGTACCGGAAACACCATATATTTT; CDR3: CASSPRTEGTGNTIYF
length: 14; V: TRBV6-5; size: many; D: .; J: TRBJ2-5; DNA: TGTGCCAGCACCTTGACAGGAAGAAAAAAGACCCAGTACTTC; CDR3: CASTLTGRKKTQYF
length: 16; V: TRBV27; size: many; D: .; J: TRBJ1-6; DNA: TGTGCCAGCAGTCTTTCGGGGGGTACGGGCAATTCACCCCTCCACTTT; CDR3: CASSLSGGTGNSPLHF
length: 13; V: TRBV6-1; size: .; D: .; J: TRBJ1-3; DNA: TGTGCCAGCAGACGCAGGGTATCAGACACCATATATTTT; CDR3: CASRRRVSDTIYF
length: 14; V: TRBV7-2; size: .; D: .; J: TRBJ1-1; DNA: TGTGCCAGCAGCTTAGCTGCGACGGGGGGTGTAGCTTTCTTT; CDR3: CASSLAATGGVAFF
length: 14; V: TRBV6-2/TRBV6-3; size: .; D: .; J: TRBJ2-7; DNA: TGTGCCAGCAGAATGATCGGGGGTTCCTACGAGCAGTACTTC; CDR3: CASRMIGGSYEQYF
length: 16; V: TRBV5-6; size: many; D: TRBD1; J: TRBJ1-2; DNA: TGTGCCAGCAGCTTTCTAACAGGGGGTCGAGGTTATGGCTACACCTTC; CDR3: CASSFLTGGRGYGYTF
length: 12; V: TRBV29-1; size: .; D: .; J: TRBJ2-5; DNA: TGCAGCTCTGGGGGACCGACAGAGACCCAGTACTTC; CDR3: CSSGGPTETQYF
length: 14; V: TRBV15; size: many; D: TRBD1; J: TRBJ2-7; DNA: TGTGCCACCAGCAAGGGACAGGGGGCCTACGAGCAGTACTTC; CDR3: CATSKGQGAYEQYF
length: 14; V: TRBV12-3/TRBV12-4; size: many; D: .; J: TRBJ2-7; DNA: TGTGCCAGCAGTCAAGGGGGACAATTCTACGAGCAGTACTTC; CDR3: CASSQGGQFYEQYF
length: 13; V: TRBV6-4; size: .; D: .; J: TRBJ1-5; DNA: TGTGCCAGCAGTGACGAGGGGGGTCAGCCCCAGCATTTT; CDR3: CASSDEGGQPQHF